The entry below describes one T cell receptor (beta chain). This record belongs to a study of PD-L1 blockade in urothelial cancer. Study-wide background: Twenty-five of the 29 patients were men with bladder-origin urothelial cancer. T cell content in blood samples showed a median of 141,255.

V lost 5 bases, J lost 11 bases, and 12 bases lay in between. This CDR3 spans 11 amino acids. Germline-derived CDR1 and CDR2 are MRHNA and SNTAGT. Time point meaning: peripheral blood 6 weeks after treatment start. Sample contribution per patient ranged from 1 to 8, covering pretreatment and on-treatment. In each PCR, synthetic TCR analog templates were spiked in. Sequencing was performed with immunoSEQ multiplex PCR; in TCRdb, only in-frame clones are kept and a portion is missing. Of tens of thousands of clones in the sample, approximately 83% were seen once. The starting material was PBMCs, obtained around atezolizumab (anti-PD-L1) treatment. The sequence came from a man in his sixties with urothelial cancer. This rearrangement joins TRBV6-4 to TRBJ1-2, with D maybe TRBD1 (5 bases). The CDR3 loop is CASSPDRDYTF. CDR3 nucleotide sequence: TGTGCCAGCAGTCCCGACAGAGATTACACCTTC.